This T cell receptor (beta chain) was identified during a study of response to subunit inactivated influenza vaccine. Notes on the study in general: Authors suggested few new T cells are recruited by each seasonal influenza vaccination.

As concerns this clonotype: Its antigen is currently unknown.

Trimming shortened V by 3 bases and J by 2 bases, and 7 bases separated the two germline ends. The CDR3 has 13 amino acids. TCRdb re-called the RT-PCR reads through MiXCR, storing one row per CDR3 protein. Of a few hundred thousand distinct CDR3 sequences listed, 11% to 15% are singletons. This sequence joins TRBV12-3 or TRBV12-4 and TRBJ1-2; D is unresolved. The source material was PBMCs from blood, sampled about 13 days after vaccination. The source is a man aged 50 to 60 who received an inactivated influenza vaccine. The CDR3 protein is CASSLVRNYGYTF. CDR3 coding DNA: TGTGCCAGCAGTTTGGTGCGCAACTATGGCTACACCTTC.